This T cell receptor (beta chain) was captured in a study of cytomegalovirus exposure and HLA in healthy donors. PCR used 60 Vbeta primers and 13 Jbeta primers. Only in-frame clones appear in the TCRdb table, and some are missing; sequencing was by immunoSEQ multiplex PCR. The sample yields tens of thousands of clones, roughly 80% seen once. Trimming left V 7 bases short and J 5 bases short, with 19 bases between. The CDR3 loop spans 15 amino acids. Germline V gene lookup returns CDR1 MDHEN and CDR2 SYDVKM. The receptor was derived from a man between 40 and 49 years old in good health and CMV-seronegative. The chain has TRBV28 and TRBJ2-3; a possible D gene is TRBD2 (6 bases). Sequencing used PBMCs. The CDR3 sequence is CASNTPRGEVDTQYF. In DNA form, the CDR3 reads TGTGCCAGCAACACACCGCGGGGCGAAGTAGATACGCAGTATTTT. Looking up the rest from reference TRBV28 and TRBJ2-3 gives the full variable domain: DVKVTQSSRYLVKRTGEKVFLECVQDMDHENMFWYRQDPGLGLRLIYFSYDVKMKEKGDIPEGYSVSREKKERFSLILESASTNQTSMYLCASNTPRGEVDTQYFGPGTRLTVL.